This TCR beta chain was recovered during a study of PD-1 and CTLA-4 blockade in melanoma. This clone counts as large. Method: immunoSEQ multiplex PCR; TCRdb's copy keeps in-frame clones and lacks some. This table has tens of thousands of clones, approximately 90% appearing once. The length of the CDR3 is 16 residues. Looked up from germline, CDR1 is LGHDT and CDR2 is YNNKEL (reference sequence). Trimming removed 1 base from V and 2 bases from J, with 13 bases in between. This TCR was recovered from a human donor with melanoma. The chain joins TRBV3-1 (or the pseudogene TRBV3-2) to TRBJ2-3; D possibly corresponds to TRBD2 (6 bases). Sequencing used CD8+ T cells from peripheral blood, obtained from a patient given anti-PD-1 treatment. The DNA of the CDR3 is TGTGCCAGCAGCCAAGTTTTACTAGCCTTCACAGATACGCAGTATTTT. This sequence encodes CASSQVLLAFTDTQYF.